These 21 T cell receptor beta chains came from one sample sequenced in a study of CD8 T cells in Susac syndrome. The RNA, about 0.5 to 1 ug, was put through reverse transcription using random hexamers. TCRdb reanalysed the immunoSEQ multiplex PCR reads using MiXCR and keeps one entry per CDR3 protein. This repertoire shows approximately 300,000 distinct CDR3 sequences, 75% to 90% found once; its top ten account for around 0.2%. Specimen: CD8+ T cells from PBMCs. These TCRs come from a human donor with multiple sclerosis.

The chain uses TRBV6-5 and TRBJ2-1; 7 bases fit TRBD1. This CDR3 region has 14 residues. Germline trimming cut 8 bases from V and 3 bases from J; bases unmatched to any gene: 7. Germline CDR1 and CDR2: MNHEY and SVGAGI. The CDR3 reads CASSLGQVYNEQFF. The CDR3 coding sequence is TGTGCCAGCTCGCTAGGACAGGTCTACAATGAGCAGTTCTTC.

The chain links TRBV13 to TRBJ2-1; the D call may be TRBD1 or TRBD2 (5 bases each). Germline loops: CDR1 PRHDT, CDR2 FYEKMQ (reference sequence). V shed 10 bases and J shed 0 bases, with 16 bases lying between them. CDR3 length: 15 residues. CDR3 bases: TGTGCCATCGCCCCGGGGCGCAGCTCCTACAATGAGCAGTTCTTC. This gives the protein CAIAPGRSSYNEQFF.

This chain joins TRBV5-4 and TRBJ2-1; D is uncertain. Germline CDR1 SGHNT, CDR2 YYREEE (reference sequence). The CDR3 consists of 17 residues. The V and J ends lost 0 bases and 10 bases respectively, with 23 bases between them. This CDR3 reads CASSLEAGQSSPWEQFF. The CDR3 DNA reads TGTGCCAGCAGCTTGGAGGCAGGCCAAAGTTCCCCGTGGGAGCAGTTCTTC.

This clonotype was detected only once. The V gene is TRBV3-1, the J gene TRBJ2-3, with D maybe TRBD1 (6 bases). V was clipped by 0 bases and J by 5 bases, with 15 bases between them. Germline V CDR1 and CDR2: LGHDT, YNNKEL (reference sequence). The CDR3 is 16 residues long. The DNA of the CDR3 is TGTGCCAGCAGCCAAGAGAGGCAGGGGATCGGAGATACGCAGTATTTT. It translates to CASSQERQGIGDTQYF.

The rearrangement links TRBV29-1 to TRBJ1-1, with unresolved D. The germline CDR1 and CDR2 sequences are SQVTM and ANQGSEA. The CDR3 sequence is 13 residues long. Between the trimmed V and J ends, which lost 4 bases and 2 bases, there was a span of 11 bases. The CDR3 DNA reads TGCAGCGTTGGGACCCGAACAAACACTGAAGCTTTCTTT. Translated: CSVGTRTNTEAFF.

The gene calls are TRBV3-1 and TRBJ2-2; 11 bases map to TRBD2. Trimming at V came to 1 base and at J to 5 bases, leaving 12 bases not matched to a gene. CDR3 length equals 19 residues. Germline CDR1 and CDR2: LGHDT and YNNKEL (reference sequence). In DNA, the CDR3 is TGTGCCAGCAGCCAAGTTGCACTAGCGGGAGCCTCAGGGACCGGGGAGCTGTTTTTT. Amino acid sequence: CASSQVALAGASGTGELFF.

The gene calls are TRBV29-1 and TRBJ1-2; 7 positions agree with TRBD1. Germline assignment: CDR1 SQVTM and CDR2 ANQGSEA. Germline trimming cut 6 bases from V and 6 bases from J; bases unmatched to any gene: 4. This CDR3 contains 11 residues. The DNA of the CDR3 is TGCAGCGTGACAGGGATACATGGCTACACCTTC. This encodes CSVTGIHGYTF. Together with reference TRBV29-1 and TRBJ1-2, the CDR3 gives the full variable domain: SAVISQKPSRDICQRGTSLTIQCQVDSQVTMMFWYRQQPGQSLTLIATANQGSEATYESGFVIDKFPISRPNLTFSTLTVSNMSPEDSSIYLCSVTGIHGYTFGSGTRLTVV.

The chain is built from TRBV14 and TRBJ2-1; no firm D call. With 5 bases removed from V and 6 bases from J, the gap between germline ends came to 11 bases. CDR1 and CDR2 (germline): SGHDN, FVKESK. This CDR3 is built from 13 residues. The CDR3 protein is CASSFYTLNEQFF. The DNA of the CDR3 is TGTGCCAGCAGCTTCTATACCCTCAATGAGCAGTTCTTC. The full variable domain, in which reference TRBV14 and TRBJ2-1 provide the parts outside the CDR3, is EAGVTQFPSHSVIEKGQTVTLRCDPISGHDNLYWYRRVMGKEIKFLLHFVKESKQDESGMPNNRFLAERTGGTYSTLKVQPAELEDSGVYFCASSFYTLNEQFFGPGTRLTVL.

This sequence joins TRBV7-9 and TRBJ2-7; 7 bases are shared with TRBD1. The length of the CDR3 is 17 residues. After removal of 3 bases from V and 0 bases from J, the junction contained 11 bases not matched to a gene. The germline V gene has CDR1 SEHNR and CDR2 FQNEAQ (reference sequence). The CDR3 sequence is CASSFPIGTASSYEQYF. The CDR3 coding sequence is TGTGCCAGCAGCTTTCCCATCGGGACAGCTAGCTCCTACGAGCAGTACTTC.

A few counts support this clonotype. This chain joins TRBV6-2 or TRBV6-3 and TRBJ2-5; unclear D gene. The germline V gene encodes CDR1 MNHEY and CDR2 SVGEGT. The CDR3 runs to 14 residues. V was trimmed by 6 bases and J by 1 base, leaving 12 bases between them. CDR3 coding DNA: TGTGCCAGCAGCCTCGGCCGGGTCCAAGAGACCCAGTACTTC. Translating it yields CASSLGRVQETQYF.

V and J are TRBV7-8 and TRBJ2-3; 10 nucleotides match TRBD2. V lost 1 base and J lost 2; bases outside the gene matches: 9. CDR3 length equals 18 residues. Germline V gene data show CDR1 as SGHVS and CDR2 as FQNEAQ. The CDR3 DNA sequence: TGTGCCAGCAGCTTAGACCGGGCTAGCGGGAGAATCACAGATACGCAGTATTTT. It specifies CASSLDRASGRITDTQYF.

The V call is TRBV5-1, the J call TRBJ2-5; tentatively, D is TRBD1 or TRBD2 (6 bases each). The CDR3 spans 15 residues. V was cut by 4 bases and J by 5 bases, with 18 bases left in between. Germline assignment: CDR1 SGHRS and CDR2 YFSETQ. DNA for the CDR3: TGCGCCAGCAGCCCCATCGGGGGTCAGGGGGAGACCCAGTACTTC. This translates into CASSPIGGQGETQYF.

This chain links TRBV20-1 with TRBJ2-2; 8 bases line up with TRBD1. V was clipped by 3 bases and J by 5 bases; unmatched bases: 2. Germline V gene data show CDR1 as DFQATT and CDR2 as SNEGSKA (reference sequence). The CDR3 is 13 residues long. CDR3 in amino acids: CSASTGGTGELFF. DNA of the CDR3: TGCAGTGCTAGTACAGGGGGAACCGGGGAGCTGTTTTTT.

The genes are TRBV27 and TRBJ2-5; 9 bases align to TRBD2. The CDR3 runs to 17 residues. With V trimmed by 5 bases and J by 4 bases, 14 bases remained unmatched. Per the germline V gene, CDR1 is MNHEY and CDR2 is SMNVEV (reference sequence). The CDR3 sequence is CASSVAGLAGPRETQYF. In DNA, the CDR3 is TGTGCCAGCAGTGTCGCCGGCCTAGCGGGGCCCCGAGAGACCCAGTACTTC.

The rearrangement uses TRBV27 and TRBJ2-3; D may be TRBD1 or TRBD2 (5 bases each). This CDR3 is 12 amino acids long. Germline CDR1 MNHEY, CDR2 SMNVEV (reference sequence). V was cut by 5 bases and J by 8 bases, with 11 bases left in between. CDR3 sequence: CASSPAGGTQYF. The CDR3, as DNA: TGTGCCAGCAGTCCAGCTGGGGGTACGCAGTATTTT.

This clonotype was seen a single time. V is TRBV6-1 and J is TRBJ2-3; 8 bases fit TRBD2. There are 16 residues in the CDR3. The germline V gene encodes CDR1 MNHNS and CDR2 SASEGT. V trimming: 5 bases; J trimming: 0 bases; junction bases outside the gene matches: 7. DNA of the CDR3: TGTGCCAGCAGTCCCGGCCGGGGGGGGAGCACAGATACGCAGTATTTT. Encoded protein: CASSPGRGGSTDTQYF.

A single count supports this clonotype. The chain couples TRBV9 to TRBJ2-1, with 8 positions matching TRBD2. CDR1 and CDR2 (germline): SGDLS, YYNGEE. V gave up 4 bases and J gave up 8 bases; unmatched junction bases: 5. The CDR3 covers 13 residues. CDR3 loop: CASSFGGVDEQFF. As DNA, the CDR3 is TGTGCCAGCAGCTTCGGGGGGGTTGATGAGCAGTTCTTC.

This chain connects TRBV6-5 to TRBJ2-5; D may be TRBD1 (6 bases). Between the trimmed V and J ends, which lost 0 bases and 3 bases, there was a span of 11 bases. Germline V gene sequence: CDR1 MNHEY, CDR2 SVGAGI. The CDR3 extends over 15 amino acids. The CDR3 sequence: CASSYSGTMKETQYF. As DNA, the CDR3 is TGTGCCAGCAGTTACTCCGGGACAATGAAAGAGACCCAGTACTTC.

The chain joins TRBV18 to TRBJ2-1; no firm D call. CDR3 length: 13 residues. Germline CDR1 KGHSH, CDR2 LQKENI. Trimming cost V 0 bases and J 16 bases, with 16 bases left between them. CDR3 DNA: TGTGCCAGCTCACCACCATCAGACCTCAGCGCCTTCTTC. Its protein is CASSPPSDLSAFF.

This chain uses TRBV5-1 with TRBJ2-7, with D possibly being TRBD2 (6 bases). CDR1 SGHRS and CDR2 YFSETQ come from the germline V gene. The length of the CDR3 is 15 residues. V lost 2 bases to trimming and J lost 3 bases, with 15 bases between them. In DNA, the CDR3 is TGCGCCAGCAGCTTTTGGCCTAGTAGCGGCTACGAGCAGTACTTC. Its translation is CASSFWPSSGYEQYF.

CDR3 nucleotide sequence: TGCAGTGCTATCGACAGGGGGCACGGCACTGAAGCTTTCTTT. Encoded protein: CSAIDRGHGTEAFF. The rearrangement uses TRBV20-1 and TRBJ1-1, with 10 bases identical to TRBD1. Unmatched junction bases numbered 6, after V lost 4 bases and J lost 4 bases. The CDR3 spans 14 residues. Germline values: CDR1 DFQATT, CDR2 SNEGSKA (reference sequence).